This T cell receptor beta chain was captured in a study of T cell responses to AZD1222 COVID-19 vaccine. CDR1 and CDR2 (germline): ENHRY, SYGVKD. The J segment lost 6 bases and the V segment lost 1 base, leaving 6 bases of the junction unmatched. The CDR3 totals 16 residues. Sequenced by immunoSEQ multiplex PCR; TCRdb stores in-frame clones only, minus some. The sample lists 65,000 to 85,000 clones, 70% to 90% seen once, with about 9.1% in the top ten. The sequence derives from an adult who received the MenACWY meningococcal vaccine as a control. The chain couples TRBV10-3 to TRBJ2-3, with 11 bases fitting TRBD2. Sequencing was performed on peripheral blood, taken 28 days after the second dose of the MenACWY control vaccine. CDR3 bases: TGTGCCATCAGTGAGTACCTAGCGGGGGGTCCGGATACGCAGTATTTT. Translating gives CAISEYLAGGPDTQYF.